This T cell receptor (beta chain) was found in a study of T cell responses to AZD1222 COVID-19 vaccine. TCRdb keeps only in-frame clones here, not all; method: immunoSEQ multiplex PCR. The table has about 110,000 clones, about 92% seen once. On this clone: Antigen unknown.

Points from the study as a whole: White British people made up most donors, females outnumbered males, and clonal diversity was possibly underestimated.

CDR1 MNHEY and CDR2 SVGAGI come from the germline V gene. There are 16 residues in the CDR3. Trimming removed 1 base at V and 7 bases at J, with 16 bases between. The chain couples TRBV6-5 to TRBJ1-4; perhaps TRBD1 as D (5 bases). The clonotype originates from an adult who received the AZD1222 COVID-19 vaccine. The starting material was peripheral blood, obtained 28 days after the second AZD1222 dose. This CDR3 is CASSYFGTPGGEKLFF. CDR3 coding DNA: TGTGCCAGCAGTTACTTTGGGACCCCCGGGGGTGAAAAACTGTTTTTT.